This TCR beta chain is drawn from a study of T cells in Graves' hyperthyroidism and ophthalmopathy. This clonotype was recorded many times. The CDR3 regions of TCR beta were amplified from RNA transcripts. The study used the HTBI primer set for a first-round RT-PCR of the TCR CDR3. MiXCR was run by TCRdb on the multiplex PCR reads, yielding one entry per CDR3 protein. There are around 370,000 distinct CDR3 sequences in the sample; around a sixth occur only once, and 40% lies in the top ten. The CDR3 loop spans 14 amino acids. V trimming: 4 bases; J trimming: 3 bases; junction bases outside the gene matches: 5. Germline CDR1 SNHLY, CDR2 FYNNEI.

Sequenced material: blood. The origin of this receptor is a man between 18 and 29 years old with Graves' ophthalmopathy. The V gene is TRBV2, the J gene TRBJ2-7, with 8 bases that match TRBD1. CDR3 sequence (DNA): TGTGCCAGCAGTGGACAGGGGTTTCTCTACGAGCAGTACTTC. Protein: CASSGQGFLYEQYF.